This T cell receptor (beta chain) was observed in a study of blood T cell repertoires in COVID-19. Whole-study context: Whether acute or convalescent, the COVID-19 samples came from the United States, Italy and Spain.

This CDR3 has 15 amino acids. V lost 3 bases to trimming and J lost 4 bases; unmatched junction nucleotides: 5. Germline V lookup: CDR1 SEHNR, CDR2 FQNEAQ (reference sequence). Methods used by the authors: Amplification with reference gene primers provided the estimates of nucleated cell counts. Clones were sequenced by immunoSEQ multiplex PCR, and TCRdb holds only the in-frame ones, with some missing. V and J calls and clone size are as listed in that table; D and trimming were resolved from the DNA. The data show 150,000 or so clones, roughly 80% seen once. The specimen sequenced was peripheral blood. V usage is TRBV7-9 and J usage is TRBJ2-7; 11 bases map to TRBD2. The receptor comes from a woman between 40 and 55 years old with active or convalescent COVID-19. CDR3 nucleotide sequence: TGTGCCAGCAGCTTGCTGGGACTAGCGGAGTACGAGCAGTACTTC. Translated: CASSLLGLAEYEQYF.